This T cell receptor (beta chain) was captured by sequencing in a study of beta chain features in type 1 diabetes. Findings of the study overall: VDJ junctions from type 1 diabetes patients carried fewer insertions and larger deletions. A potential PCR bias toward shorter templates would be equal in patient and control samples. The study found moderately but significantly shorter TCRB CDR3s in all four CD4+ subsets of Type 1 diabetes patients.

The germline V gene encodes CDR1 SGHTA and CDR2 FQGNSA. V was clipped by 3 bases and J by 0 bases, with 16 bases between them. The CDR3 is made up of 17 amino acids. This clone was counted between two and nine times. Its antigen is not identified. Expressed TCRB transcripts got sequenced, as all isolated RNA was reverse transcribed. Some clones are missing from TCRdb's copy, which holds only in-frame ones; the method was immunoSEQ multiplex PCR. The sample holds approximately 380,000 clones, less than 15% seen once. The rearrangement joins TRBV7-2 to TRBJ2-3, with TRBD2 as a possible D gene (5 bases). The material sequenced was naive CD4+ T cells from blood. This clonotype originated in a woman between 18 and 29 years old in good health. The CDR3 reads CASSFGSGVRSTDTQYF. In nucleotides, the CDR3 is TGTGCCAGCAGCTTTGGGAGCGGAGTGAGGAGCACAGATACGCAGTATTTT.